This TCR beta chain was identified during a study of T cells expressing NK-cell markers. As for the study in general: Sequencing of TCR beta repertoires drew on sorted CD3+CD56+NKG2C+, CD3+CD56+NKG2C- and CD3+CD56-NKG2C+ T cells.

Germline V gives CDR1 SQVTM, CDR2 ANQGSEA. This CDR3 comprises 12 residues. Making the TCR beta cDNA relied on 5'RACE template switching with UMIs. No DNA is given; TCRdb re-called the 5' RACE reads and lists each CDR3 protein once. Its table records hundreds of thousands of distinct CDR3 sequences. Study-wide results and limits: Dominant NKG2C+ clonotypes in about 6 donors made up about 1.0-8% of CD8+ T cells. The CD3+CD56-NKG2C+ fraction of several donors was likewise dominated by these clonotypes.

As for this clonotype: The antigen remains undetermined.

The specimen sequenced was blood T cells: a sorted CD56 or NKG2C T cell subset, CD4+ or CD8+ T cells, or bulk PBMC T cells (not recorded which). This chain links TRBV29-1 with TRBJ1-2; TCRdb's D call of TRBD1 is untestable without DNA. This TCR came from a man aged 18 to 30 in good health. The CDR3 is CSWGDTNYGYTF.